Reported below is one T cell receptor (beta chain). The antigen remains undetermined. Germline V gives CDR1 MNHEY, CDR2 SVGAGI. This CDR3 has 15 amino acids. The germline V and J ends were trimmed by 11 bases and 2 bases, with 18 bases remaining between them. This sample is drawn from a study of CD8+ T cells in alopecia areata. Study-level findings and limits: Sharing of TCR sequences between patients (possibly for HLA-related reasons) was less clear than in mice. Scalp samples also yield sequences from resident alphabeta T cells of normal skin.

In each case, RNA was isolated and then reverse transcribed into cDNA as the sequencing template. The assay was immunoSEQ multiplex PCR, and TCRdb's table has in-frame clones only and misses some. Of 75,000 to 100,000 clones in the sample, 41% were seen once. Researchers gathered lesional scalp punch biopsies and peripheral blood from patients with alopecia areata. This TCR was recovered from a human donor with alopecia areata. Sequenced input: CD4+ T cells sorted from blood. V and J are TRBV6-5 and TRBJ2-2; a possible D gene is TRBD2 (5 bases). For the CDR3, the DNA is TGTGCCTCTCAAAGGGAGTCGATAAACACCGGGGAGCTGTTTTTT. Translation gives CASQRESINTGELFF.